These 15 T cell receptor beta chains were sequenced from one sample in a study of blood T cell repertoires in COVID-19 (TCRdb year 2020). Receptor libraries were prepared by the immunoSEQ multiplex PCR assay. The table was pulled from immuneACCESS by TCRdb, which kept in-frame rearrangements only. Such tables lose some clones; where checked, under half of the loss comes from unresolved V genes, and the rest has no known cause. The sample profile shows approximately 280,000 clones; around 87% of them were found once. The ten largest clones represent around 1.7% of the sample. The sequencing sample was made of PBMCs or T cells enriched from blood (not recorded which). These receptors were collected from a young woman with acute COVID-19.

In its sample, this clone was seen a few times. The chain uses TRBV5-8 and TRBJ2-5; 10 positions match TRBD1. CDR3 length: 16 amino acids. Unmatched junction bases numbered 12, after V lost 5 bases and J lost 5 bases. The germline V gene encodes CDR1 SGHTS and CDR2 YDEGEE. The CDR3 sequence is CASRWGQGPSRETQYF. CDR3 nucleotide sequence: TGTGCCAGCAGATGGGGACAGGGGCCCTCCCGGGAGACCCAGTACTTC.

The chain joins TRBV4-1 to TRBJ1-1; no clear D gene. There are 15 residues in the CDR3. CDR1 is MGHRA, CDR2 YSYEKL, per germline. Trimming took 4 bases from V and 4 from J, leaving 16 bases between them. CDR3 residues: CASSRQVRETTEAFF. CDR3 bases: TGCGCCAGCAGCCGGCAGGTCCGAGAAACCACTGAAGCTTTCTTT.

V usage is TRBV5-1 and J usage is TRBJ2-2, with TRBD2 matching over 10 bases. Per the germline V gene, CDR1 is SGHRS and CDR2 is YFSETQ. The length of the CDR3 is 18 residues. The trim removed 2 bases at V and 2 bases at J, leaving 9 bases unmatched. CDR3 in DNA: TGCGCCAGCAGCTTCATAAGCGGGAGGGCCCTCAACACCGGGGAGCTGTTTTTT. Its translation is CASSFISGRALNTGELFF.

V gene TRBV3-1 (or the pseudogene TRBV3-2) combines with J gene TRBJ2-5; tentative D call: TRBD2 (6 bases). This CDR3 is built from 14 residues. Germline V gives CDR1 LGHDT, CDR2 YNNKEL (reference sequence). The V end lost 2 bases, the J end lost 4 bases, and 11 bases lay between the germline ends. For the CDR3, the DNA is TGTGCCAGCAGCCAAAGAAGCGGGCTAGAGACCCAGTACTTC. Residues: CASSQRSGLETQYF.

V and J are TRBV12-3 or TRBV12-4 and TRBJ1-1, with no clear D. The CDR3 consists of 13 residues. V lost 2 bases and J lost 4, with 8 bases in between. CDR3 in amino acids: CASSLLAGTEAFF. In DNA form, the CDR3 reads TGTGCCAGCAGTTTATTGGCGGGCACTGAAGCTTTCTTT.

The V and J genes are TRBV5-1 and TRBJ1-2; D is possibly TRBD1 (6 bases). The length of the CDR3 is 15 residues. Germline loops: CDR1 SGHRS, CDR2 YFSETQ. V dropped 3 bases and J dropped 4 bases, with 16 bases sitting between them. The CDR3 loop is CASSSIQGSGYGYTF. CDR3 bases: TGCGCCAGCAGCTCCATACAGGGATCGGGCTATGGCTACACCTTC.

This clone was picked up one time. The CDR3 DNA sequence: TGTGCCAGCAGTGGGCCGACTAGCGGGGAATCCTACGAGCAGTACTTC. It translates to CASSGPTSGESYEQYF. The chain combines TRBV27 with TRBJ2-7; 11 nucleotides match TRBD2. In germline, CDR1 is MNHEY, CDR2 SMNVEV (reference sequence). The length of the CDR3 is 16 residues. Germline trimming cut 5 bases from V and 1 base from J; bases unmatched to any gene: 7.

V usage is TRBV7-9 and J usage is TRBJ2-1; D gene ambiguous. The CDR3 spans 17 residues. Trimming removed 0 bases from V and 0 bases from J, with 12 bases in between. CDR1 and CDR2 from the germline V gene are SEHNR and FQNEAQ (reference sequence). The CDR3 loop is CASSLARLLSSYNEQFF. The CDR3 nucleotides read TGTGCCAGCAGCTTAGCTCGACTGTTGAGCTCCTACAATGAGCAGTTCTTC.

The chain carries TRBV5-6 and TRBJ1-3; TRBD1 agrees at 10 bases. From germline, CDR1 is SGHDT and CDR2 YYEEEE. The CDR3 is 14 residues long. Trimming at V came to 3 bases and at J to 7 bases, leaving 4 bases not matched to a gene. This chain's CDR3 is CASSYGTGVNTIYF. The CDR3 DNA is TGTGCCAGCAGCTACGGGACAGGGGTTAACACCATATATTTT.

V usage is TRBV28 and J usage is TRBJ1-5; 7 positions agree with TRBD1. This CDR3 has 16 amino acids. The ends lost 3 bases at V and 6 bases at J; junction bases unmatched: 11. Germline-derived CDR1 and CDR2 are MDHEN and SYDVKM. Here the CDR3 reads CASSFKTNRGGQPQHF. The CDR3 region has the DNA TGTGCCAGCAGTTTCAAAACAAACAGGGGAGGTCAGCCCCAGCATTTT.

CDR3 nucleotide sequence: TGTGCCAGCAGCTCACCTTTAGCGGGACACTACAATGAGCAGTTCTTC. As protein: CASSSPLAGHYNEQFF. The chain links TRBV28 to TRBJ2-1; 8 nucleotides match TRBD2. The CDR3 is 16 amino acids. V lost 6 bases, J lost 3 bases, and 10 bases stayed unmatched. Per the germline V gene, CDR1 is MDHEN and CDR2 is SYDVKM.

The chain couples TRBV7-2 to TRBJ2-1, with a weak D call TRBD1 (6 bases). V was shortened by 8 bases and J by 4 bases, with 12 bases between the two germline ends. Germline loops: CDR1 SGHTA, CDR2 FQGNSA. This CDR3 spans 13 amino acids. The CDR3 DNA follows: TGTGCCAGCGGCCCGAGGGGGTACAATGAGCAGTTCTTC. It encodes CASGPRGYNEQFF.

DNA of the CDR3: TGTGCCAGCAGCGTAGAAGGAACAGTCGATCAGCCCCAGCATTTT. It encodes CASSVEGTVDQPQHF. The chain links TRBV9 to TRBJ1-5, with D uncertain. The germline V and J ends were trimmed by 0 bases and 5 bases, with 12 bases remaining between them. Germline V gene data show CDR1 as SGDLS and CDR2 as YYNGEE. CDR3 length equals 15 residues.

On this clone: This sample includes further DNA sequences coding for the same CDR3. The rearrangement uses TRBV28 and TRBJ2-7, with TRBD2 matching 7 bases. This CDR3 is built from 14 residues. From germline, CDR1 is MDHEN and CDR2 SYDVKM. Unmatched junction bases numbered 5, after V lost 2 bases and J lost 4 bases. Here the CDR3 reads CASSLTGGSYEQYF. CDR3 coding DNA: TGTGCCAGCAGTTTAACGGGAGGATCGTACGAGCAGTACTTC.

V is TRBV10-2 and J is TRBJ1-2; a weak D match, TRBD1 (6 bases). CDR3 length: 14 residues. The ends were cut back, 3 bases at V and 4 bases at J, with 12 bases in the middle. In germline, CDR1 is WSHSY, CDR2 SAAADI. CDR3 sequence: CASSDRGASYGYTF. The CDR3 region has the DNA TGCGCCAGCAGTGATCGGGGGGCGAGCTATGGCTACACCTTC.